What follows are 31 T cell receptor beta chains derived from one specimen sequenced in a study of T cell responses to AZD1222 COVID-19 vaccine. Some clones are missing from TCRdb's copy, which holds only in-frame ones; the method was immunoSEQ multiplex PCR. The repertoire holds 190,000 or so clones, approximately 90% seen once, with around 3% in the top ten. The material was peripheral blood, obtained 28 days after the second AZD1222 dose. These receptors originate from an adult who received the AZD1222 COVID-19 vaccine.

The rearrangement joins TRBV10-3 to TRBJ1-5; D is undetermined. In germline, CDR1 is ENHRY, CDR2 SYGVKD. The ends were cut back, 2 bases at V and 0 bases at J, with 14 bases in the middle. This CDR3 is 17 amino acids long. DNA for the CDR3: TGTGCCATCAGTGAGCCCCAAGGGCTGGGTAGCAATCAGCCCCAGCATTTT. Translation: CAISEPQGLGSNQPQHF.

The gene calls are TRBV12-3 or TRBV12-4 and TRBJ1-2; D is unresolved. CDR3 length: 13 residues. Deletions cut 3 bases from V and 5 bases from J, with 10 bases between. The CDR3 here is CASSFGQAYGYTF. The CDR3 region has the DNA TGTGCCAGCAGTTTCGGGCAGGCGTATGGCTACACCTTC.

DNA of the CDR3: TGTGCCAGCAGCTCAGGGGTGGGGAGAGCTTTCTTT. It specifies CASSSGVGRAFF. J is TRBJ1-1 and V is TRBV7-8; possible D gene TRBD1, 6 bases. The CDR3 is 12 amino acids. V was shortened by 4 bases and J by 10 bases, with 13 bases between the two germline ends. CDR1 is SGHVS, CDR2 FQNEAQ, per germline.

The genes are TRBV7-9 and TRBJ1-2; D is undetermined. V was shortened by 5 bases and J by 6 bases, with 13 bases between the two germline ends. CDR1 is SEHNR, CDR2 FQNEAQ, per germline (reference sequence). This CDR3 has 13 residues. The CDR3 reads CASSPYMKDGYTF. The CDR3 bases are TGTGCCAGCAGCCCCTATATGAAGGATGGCTACACCTTC.

This chain uses TRBV15 with TRBJ2-1; 10 bases are a match to TRBD2. The CDR3 runs to 16 residues. Germline loops: CDR1 LNHNV, CDR2 YYDKDF (reference sequence). The trim removed 1 base at V and 4 bases at J, leaving 4 bases unmatched. The CDR3 DNA sequence: TGTGCCACCAGCAGAGCTTCTAGCGGGGGTTACAATGAGCAGTTCTTC. The encoded protein is CATSRASSGGYNEQFF.

This rearrangement joins TRBV7-9 to TRBJ1-6, with D unresolved. CDR1 and CDR2 from the germline V gene are SEHNR and FQNEAQ (reference sequence). The V and J ends lost 2 bases and 6 bases respectively, with 14 bases between them. CDR3 length equals 16 residues. The CDR3 DNA reads TGTGCCAGCAGCTTAAAAAAGGGATTACTTAATTCACCCCTCCACTTT. It encodes CASSLKKGLLNSPLHF. The entire variable domain, with the rest obtained from reference TRBV7-9 and TRBJ1-6, is as follows: DTGVSQNPRHKITKRGQNVTFRCDPISEHNRLYWYRQTLGQGPEFLTYFQNEAQLEKSRLLSDRFSAERPKGSFSTLEIQRTEQGDSAMYLCASSLKKGLLNSPLHFGNGTRLTVT.

The chain links TRBV3-1 (or the pseudogene TRBV3-2) to TRBJ1-2; D possibly corresponds to TRBD1 (5 bases). The V and J ends lost 6 bases and 3 bases respectively, with 14 bases between them. The CDR3 sequence is 14 residues long. Germline loops: CDR1 LGHDT, CDR2 YNNKEL (reference sequence). Here the CDR3 reads CASSRGGGDYGYTF. The CDR3 nucleotides read TGTGCCAGCAGTCGTGGGGGAGGAGACTATGGCTACACCTTC.

The V gene is TRBV30, the J gene TRBJ1-3; possible D gene TRBD1, 6 bases. The CDR3 contains 15 residues. In germline, CDR1 is GTSNPN, CDR2 SVGIG (reference sequence). Trimming pared 0 bases from V and 0 bases from J, leaving 9 bases between. CDR3 bases: TGTGCCTGGAGTGTAACAGGGACCTCTGGAAACACCATATATTTT. Its translation is CAWSVTGTSGNTIYF.

About this clone itself: A junction end diverges from the germline sequence, so it may reflect a read error. The chain links TRBV7-7 to TRBJ1-5, with 10 nucleotides matching TRBD1. Per germline, CDR1 SSHAT and CDR2 FNYEAQ (reference sequence). The CDR3 has 16 amino acids. The CDR3 loop is CASSGGTGALNQPQHF. In nucleotides, the CDR3 is TGTGCTAGCAGCGGGGGGACAGGGGCTCTCAATCAGCCCCAGCATTTT.

The V gene is TRBV7-9, the J gene TRBJ1-1; perhaps TRBD1 as D (6 bases). The CDR3 length is 14 residues. Per the germline V gene, CDR1 is SEHNR and CDR2 is FQNEAQ (reference sequence). The ends were cut back, 3 bases at V and 2 bases at J, with 10 bases in the middle. This CDR3 reads CASSFEGGNTEAFF. CDR3 nucleotide sequence: TGTGCCAGCAGCTTTGAAGGGGGAAACACTGAAGCTTTCTTT.

A single count supports this clone. The gene calls are TRBV7-9 and TRBJ1-6; a possible D gene is TRBD1 (5 bases). In germline, CDR1 is SEHNR, CDR2 FQNEAQ (reference sequence). V lost 6 bases and J 9 bases, leaving 24 bases between the germline ends. This CDR3 has 17 amino acids. CDR3 nucleotide sequence: TGTGCCAGCAGGCCAAACCATTCCCAGGACATACTTTCACCCCTCCACTTT. Its translation: CASRPNHSQDILSPLHF.

The genes are TRBV7-8 and TRBJ2-1, with TRBD2 identical over 8 bases. The germline V gene encodes CDR1 SGHVS and CDR2 FQNEAQ. The V and J ends lost 3 bases and 10 bases, in that order; junction bases with no gene match: 17. CDR3 length: 17 amino acids. The CDR3 sequence is CASSLGMRTSRTVEQFF. The CDR3 DNA reads TGTGCCAGCAGCTTGGGGATGCGGACTAGCAGAACCGTCGAGCAGTTCTTC.

The chain combines TRBV24-1 with TRBJ1-4; TRBD1 matches 8 bases. The CDR3 contains 17 residues. The germline gives CDR1 KGHDR, CDR2 SFDVKD. V lost 4 bases and J lost 7; bases outside the gene matches: 13. CDR3 loop: CATSDSDSGTGGEKLFF. CDR3 DNA: TGTGCCACCAGTGACTCCGACTCGGGGACAGGAGGTGAAAAACTGTTTTTT.

The rearrangement links TRBV2 to TRBJ1-1; 10 nucleotides agree with TRBD1. The CDR3 length is 14 residues. Trimming removed 6 bases from V and 9 bases from J; junction bases left unmatched: 10. The V gene's germline CDR1 is SNHLY and CDR2 FYNNEI. In DNA, the CDR3 is TGTGCCAGCAGGGAGACTAGGACAGGGGGAAAAGCTTTCTTT. It translates to CASRETRTGGKAFF.

The J gene is TRBJ1-2, the V gene TRBV28, with D tentatively TRBD1 (5 bases). CDR3 length: 13 residues. V was shortened by 5 bases and J by 3 bases, with 10 bases between the two germline ends. Germline V CDR1 and CDR2: MDHEN, SYDVKM. The CDR3 DNA reads TGTGCCAGCAGTGTCGGAGGGGACTATGGCTACACCTTC. Translating gives CASSVGGDYGYTF.

This chain joins TRBV19 and TRBJ1-1, with 8 bases lining up with TRBD1. J gave up 1 base and V 10 bases, and 8 bases lay outside the gene matches. CDR1 is LNHDA and CDR2 is SQIVND in the germline V gene (reference sequence). This CDR3 has 14 amino acids. CDR3 nucleotides: TGTGCCACCTCTCAGGGGGCAGGGAACACTGAAGCTTTCTTT. It is translated as CATSQGAGNTEAFF.

This chain connects TRBV24-1 to TRBJ2-6; D is unclear. The V end was cut by 7 bases, the J end by 0 bases, with 3 bases between. The CDR3 totals 13 residues. Germline CDR1 KGHDR, CDR2 SFDVKD. The CDR3: CATSRSGANVLTF. CDR3 coding DNA: TGTGCCACCAGCCGCTCTGGGGCCAACGTCCTGACTTTC.

This chain links TRBV7-9 with TRBJ1-2, with a weak D call TRBD1 (5 bases). The CDR3 has 13 residues. V lost 1 base and J 7 bases, leaving 10 bases between the germline ends. CDR1 is SEHNR, CDR2 FQNEAQ, per germline (reference sequence). For the CDR3, the DNA is TGTGCCAGCAGCTTAGACAGGAGCGGTGGCTACACCTTC. Protein: CASSLDRSGGYTF.

This clone came up a few times. This chain joins TRBV9 and TRBJ1-5; D perhaps matches TRBD1 (6 bases). With 4 bases removed from V and 0 bases from J, the gap between germline ends came to 17 bases. The CDR3 extends over 17 amino acids. Germline V lookup: CDR1 SGDLS, CDR2 YYNGEE. The CDR3 is CASSTGTTPDSNQPQHF. CDR3 sequence (DNA): TGTGCCAGCAGCACAGGGACAACCCCGGATAGCAATCAGCCCCAGCATTTT.

This clone has more than one count but fewer than ten. V and J are TRBV7-9 and TRBJ2-3; possible D gene TRBD2, 7 bases. Germline V gene data show CDR1 as SEHNR and CDR2 as FQNEAQ (reference sequence). The CDR3 spans 16 residues. The germline V and J ends were trimmed by 4 bases and 7 bases, with 21 bases remaining between them. The CDR3 loop reads CASSSKEGGGYHTQYF. CDR3 sequence (DNA): TGTGCCAGCAGCTCCAAGGAAGGGGGGGGCTATCATACGCAGTATTTT.

This sequence joins TRBV10-3 and TRBJ2-1, with unresolved D. V lost 0 bases, J lost 7 bases, and 10 bases lay in between. The CDR3 covers 14 residues. Germline loops: CDR1 ENHRY, CDR2 SYGVKD. The CDR3 region is CAISESATPNEQFF. CDR3 nucleotide sequence: TGTGCCATCAGTGAGTCCGCGACCCCAAATGAGCAGTTCTTC.

The V call is TRBV7-2, the J call TRBJ2-2; D is perhaps TRBD2 (5 bases). V lost 8 bases and J 5 bases, leaving 21 bases between the germline ends. Germline values: CDR1 SGHTA, CDR2 FQGNSA. The CDR3 contains 16 residues. CDR3 sequence: CASSPFSERRTGELFF. In nucleotides, the CDR3 is TGTGCCAGCTCCCCTTTTTCGGAGCGGAGGACCGGGGAGCTGTTTTTT.

The chain recombines TRBV9 with TRBJ2-1; the match to TRBD2 covers 14 bases. From germline, CDR1 is SGDLS and CDR2 YYNGEE. This CDR3 is built from 17 residues. J lost 7 bases, V lost 4 bases, and 10 bases had no gene match. This CDR3 reads CASSRTSGRLGENEQFF. CDR3 bases: TGTGCCAGCAGCCGGACTAGCGGGAGGCTGGGGGAGAATGAGCAGTTCTTC.

A single count supports this clone. This chain links TRBV24-1 with TRBJ1-5; TRBD1 might be the D (6 bases). V lost 7 bases, J lost 7 bases, and 13 bases lay in between. There are 13 residues in the CDR3. Germline CDR1 KGHDR, CDR2 SFDVKD. CDR3 protein: CATSTGSGQPQHF. The CDR3 nucleotides read TGTGCCACCAGCACAGGGTCAGGACAGCCCCAGCATTTT.

V usage is TRBV3-1 (or the pseudogene TRBV3-2) and J usage is TRBJ1-6, with 7 bases lining up with TRBD1. The CDR3 loop spans 15 amino acids. CDR1 and CDR2 (germline): LGHDT, YNNKEL (reference sequence). J lost 9 bases, V lost 6 bases, and 11 bases had no gene match. This CDR3 reads CASSRGQPVGSPLHF. The CDR3 DNA reads TGTGCCAGCAGTCGGGGACAGCCGGTCGGTTCACCCCTCCACTTT.

The chain has TRBV19 and TRBJ1-2; 9 bases fit TRBD1. Trimming at V came to 5 bases and at J to 4 bases, leaving 11 bases not matched to a gene. The CDR3 covers 16 residues. Per the germline V gene, CDR1 is LNHDA and CDR2 is SQIVND (reference sequence). The CDR3 reads CASSPESPQGAYGYTF. The DNA for the CDR3 is TGTGCCAGTAGTCCCGAATCCCCACAGGGGGCCTATGGCTACACCTTC.

This clone came up once. The chain couples TRBV5-6 to TRBJ2-7; D perhaps matches TRBD2 (6 bases). Germline CDR1 reads SGHDT; CDR2 reads YYEEEE. Trimming removed 4 bases at V and 0 bases at J, with 14 bases between. This CDR3 spans 15 amino acids. The CDR3 DNA is TGTGCCAGCAGCAAAAACGGGAGTCTCTCCTACGAGCAGTACTTC. Protein product: CASSKNGSLSYEQYF.

The V and J genes are TRBV3-1 (or the pseudogene TRBV3-2) and TRBJ1-3; D unresolved. V gave up 5 bases and J gave up 0 bases, with 5 bases separating them. CDR3 length: 13 residues. Germline values: CDR1 LGHDT, CDR2 YNNKEL (reference sequence). DNA for the CDR3: TGTGCCAGCAGCGGGATCTCTGGAAACACCATATATTTT. Translating it yields CASSGISGNTIYF.

The DNA for the CDR3 is TGTGCCAGCAGTGACCAATACTCCCGAATTTCTGGGGCCAACGTCCTGACTTTC. It codes for CASSDQYSRISGANVLTF. This chain connects TRBV2 to TRBJ2-6; no definite D call. The CDR3 sequence is 18 residues long. The ends were cut back, 3 bases at V and 1 base at J, with 16 bases in the middle. The germline CDR1 and CDR2 sequences are SNHLY and FYNNEI.

V usage is TRBV6-6 and J usage is TRBJ1-6, with 8 bases matching TRBD1. The CDR3 length is 14 residues. The germline V gene has CDR1 MNHNY and CDR2 SVGAGI (reference sequence). V lost 6 bases and J lost 14; bases outside the gene matches: 12. DNA of the CDR3: TGTGCCAGCAGCCCTGGGACAGGAGCTTTAGCCCTCCACTTT. Encoded protein: CASSPGTGALALHF.

This rearrangement joins TRBV12-3 or TRBV12-4 to TRBJ2-1, with unresolved D. The CDR3 consists of 12 residues. Trimming took off 3 bases at V and 8 bases at J, with 8 bases between the two ends. As DNA, the CDR3 is TGTGCCAGCAGTTTCATCTATGATGAGCAGTTCTTC. Translating gives CASSFIYDEQFF.